These T cell receptor beta chains were read from a single sample in a study of T cell responses to AZD1222 COVID-19 vaccine. The method was immunoSEQ multiplex PCR; TCRdb's version includes in-frame clones alone and lacks a portion of them. The sample lists about 100,000 clones; about 87% were seen once. The source was peripheral blood, collected on day 0 of AZD1222 vaccination. Receptors were obtained from an adult in good health. CDR3s include the opening cysteine and the closing phenylalanine or tryptophan. D genes are given only for firm matches. For some rows the clone size is stated as once, few or many, or as a class when expanded; others skip it.

size: .; V: TRBV6-5; D: TRBD1; J: TRBJ2-7; CDR3: CASSYSRAGGSYEQYF; DNA: TGTGCCAGCAGTTACTCGAGGGCAGGGGGCTCCTACGAGCAGTACTTC
size: .; V: TRBV7-3; D: .; J: TRBJ1-2; CDR3: CASSPQGRGPDGYTF; DNA: TGTGCCAGCAGCCCACAGGGTCGCGGCCCGGATGGCTACACCTTC
size: .; V: TRBV28; D: .; J: TRBJ2-3; CDR3: CASRQQSTDTQYF; DNA: TGTGCCAGCAGGCAACAAAGCACAGATACGCAGTATTTT
size: .; V: TRBV10-1; D: TRBD1; J: TRBJ2-3; CDR3: CASSDRDRGRDTQYF; DNA: TGCGCCAGCAGTGACCGTGACAGGGGGAGAGATACGCAGTATTTT
size: .; V: TRBV5-1; D: .; J: TRBJ2-7; CDR3: CASSFRSQGYEQYF; DNA: TGCGCCAGCAGCTTCAGGTCGCAGGGCTACGAGCAGTACTTC
size: .; V: TRBV7-2; D: .; J: TRBJ2-1; CDR3: CASSLFLANEQFF; DNA: TGTGCCAGCAGCTTATTCCTAGCGAATGAGCAGTTCTTC
size: few; V: TRBV14; D: .; J: TRBJ1-1; CDR3: CASSRFPDIKAFF; DNA: TGTGCCAGCAGCCGATTCCCGGACATTAAAGCTTTCTTT
size: .; V: TRBV6-1; D: TRBD1; J: TRBJ2-5; CDR3: CASSEAGTGGQETQYF; DNA: TGTGCCAGCAGTGAAGCTGGGACAGGGGGGCAGGAGACCCAGTACTTC
size: .; V: TRBV27; D: TRBD1; J: TRBJ1-5; CDR3: CASSGQGIKNQPQHF; DNA: TGTGCCAGCAGCGGACAGGGGATAAAAAATCAGCCCCAGCATTTT
size: .; V: TRBV30; D: .; J: TRBJ2-2; CDR3: CAWSVQVELFF; DNA: TGTGCCTGGAGTGTACAGGTGGAGCTGTTTTTT
size: .; V: TRBV2; D: .; J: TRBJ2-1; CDR3: CASFRSVDEQFF; DNA: TGTGCCAGCTTTCGCTCCGTCGATGAGCAGTTCTTC
size: .; V: TRBV7-9; D: .; J: TRBJ1-6; CDR3: CASSFGPSGGNSPLHF; DNA: TGTGCCAGCAGCTTCGGACCGAGCGGGGGAAATTCACCCCTCCACTTT
size: .; V: TRBV6-1; D: .; J: TRBJ1-6; CDR3: CASSEATGFNSPLHF; DNA: TGTGCCAGCAGTGAAGCCACAGGGTTTAATTCACCCCTCCACTTT
size: .; V: TRBV11-3; D: .; J: TRBJ2-1; CDR3: CASSPLGGYNEQFF; DNA: TGTGCCAGCAGCCCCCTGGGAGGTTACAATGAGCAGTTCTTC
size: once; V: TRBV7-8; D: .; J: TRBJ1-1; CDR3: CASSTQGTGNTEAFF; DNA: TGTGCCAGCAGCACCCAGGGGACGGGGAACACTGAAGCTTTCTTT
size: .; V: TRBV5-1; D: .; J: TRBJ1-1; CDR3: CASSVGTSGVPPRAFF; DNA: TGCGCCAGCAGTGTCGGGACCTCTGGGGTACCCCCTCGGGCTTTCTTT
size: .; V: TRBV7-2; D: .; J: TRBJ2-3; CDR3: CASSFSSDHGYTQYF; DNA: TGTGCCAGCAGCTTTTCTAGCGACCATGGATATACGCAGTATTTT
size: .; V: TRBV4-2; D: .; J: TRBJ1-4; CDR3: CASSQDWGDTNEKLFF; DNA: TGTGCCAGCAGCCAAGATTGGGGGGACACTAATGAAAAACTGTTTTTT
size: .; V: TRBV28; D: .; J: TRBJ1-2; CDR3: CASSFGGIGGYTF; DNA: TGTGCCAGCAGTTTCGGGGGGATAGGAGGCTACACCTTC
size: .; V: TRBV15; D: TRBD1; J: TRBJ1-5; CDR3: CATSSPPGTGSRGNQPQHF; DNA: TGTGCCACCAGCAGCCCCCCCGGGACAGGGAGCAGAGGCAATCAGCCCCAGCATTTT
size: .; V: TRBV6-5; D: TRBD2; J: TRBJ2-1; CDR3: CASSYASGRAGEQFF; DNA: TGTGCCAGCAGTTACGCTAGCGGGAGGGCCGGAGAGCAGTTCTTC
size: .; V: TRBV12-5; D: TRBD1; J: TRBJ2-2; CDR3: CASGLEGKMGTVERNTGELFF; DNA: TGTGCTAGTGGTTTGGAAGGAAAAATGGGGACAGTCGAACGTAACACCGGGGAGCTGTTTTTT
size: .; V: TRBV5-1; D: TRBD2; J: TRBJ2-2; CDR3: CASSLAREREGELFF; DNA: TGCGCCAGCAGCTTGGCCAGGGAGCGGGAAGGGGAGCTGTTTTTT
size: .; V: TRBV18; D: .; J: TRBJ2-1; CDR3: CASSLGTGMGGNEQFF; DNA: TGTGCCAGCTCGCTCGGAACAGGGATGGGGGGCAATGAGCAGTTCTTC
size: .; V: TRBV7-9; D: TRBD1; J: TRBJ1-1; CDR3: CASSLVLQGARGEAFF; DNA: TGTGCCAGCAGCTTAGTTTTACAGGGGGCGCGTGGTGAAGCTTTCTTT
size: once; V: TRBV18; D: .; J: TRBJ2-3; CDR3: CASSPRGKQDTDTQYF; DNA: TGTGCCAGCTCACCGAGAGGGAAACAGGACACAGATACGCAGTATTTT
size: .; V: TRBV2; D: .; J: TRBJ1-4; CDR3: CASSEEGARNEKLFF; DNA: TGTGCCAGCAGTGAGGAAGGGGCGCGTAATGAAAAACTGTTTTTT
size: .; V: TRBV20-1; D: .; J: TRBJ2-1; CDR3: CSASRASLDEQFF; DNA: TGCAGTGCTAGTCGGGCTAGCTTGGATGAGCAGTTCTTC
size: few; V: TRBV13; D: .; J: TRBJ1-2; CDR3: CASSPWTNYGYTF; DNA: TGTGCCAGCAGCCCCTGGACTAACTATGGCTACACCTTC
size: .; V: TRBV15; D: TRBD1; J: TRBJ1-2; CDR3: CATSREARQGADYGYTF; DNA: TGTGCCACCAGCAGAGAGGCGAGACAGGGGGCGGACTATGGCTACACCTTC
size: .; V: TRBV7-2; D: TRBD2; J: TRBJ2-7; CDR3: CASSLGAGRAYEQYF; DNA: TGTGCCAGCAGCTTAGGCGCGGGGAGGGCTTACGAGCAGTACTTC
size: .; V: TRBV19; D: .; J: TRBJ1-1; CDR3: CASSIGGVGTEAFF; DNA: TGTGCCAGTAGTATAGGGGGTGTTGGCACTGAAGCTTTCTTT
size: .; V: TRBV15; D: TRBD2; J: TRBJ2-2; CDR3: CATSRAGGNTGELFF; DNA: TGTGCCACCAGCAGAGCGGGAGGGAACACCGGGGAGCTGTTTTTT
size: .; V: TRBV28; D: TRBD2; J: TRBJ2-7; CDR3: CASSHGLDGTYEQYF; DNA: TGTGCCAGCAGTCACGGACTAGACGGTACCTACGAGCAGTACTTC
size: once; V: TRBV2; D: .; J: TRBJ2-1; CDR3: CASSDTPLLDGINNEQFF; DNA: TGTGCCAGCAGCGACACCCCCCTCCTAGACGGCATTAACAATGAGCAGTTCTTC
size: .; V: TRBV7-8; D: .; J: TRBJ1-6; CDR3: CASSLIDRGYDSPLHF; DNA: TGTGCCAGCAGCTTAATAGATAGGGGGTATGATTCACCCCTCCACTTT
size: .; V: TRBV5-6; D: .; J: TRBJ2-2; CDR3: CASSLAWQGNTGELFF; DNA: TGTGCCAGCAGCTTGGCTTGGCAGGGGAACACCGGGGAGCTGTTTTTT
size: .; V: TRBV28; D: .; J: TRBJ1-1; CDR3: CASQQITEAFF; DNA: TGTGCCAGCCAACAGATCACTGAAGCTTTCTTT
size: .; V: TRBV24-1; D: .; J: TRBJ1-2; CDR3: CATSQGAGYTF; DNA: TGTGCCACCAGTCAAGGGGCTGGCTACACCTTC
size: .; V: TRBV11-3; D: .; J: TRBJ1-1; CDR3: CASSTHRGRNTEAFF; DNA: TGTGCCAGCAGCACCCACCGGGGACGGAACACTGAAGCTTTCTTT
size: .; V: TRBV15; D: .; J: TRBJ2-6; CDR3: CATSNLDVLTF; DNA: TGTGCCACCAGCAATCTCGACGTCCTGACTTTC
size: .; V: TRBV4-2; D: .; J: TRBJ2-3; CDR3: CASSQRSGTDTQYF; DNA: TGTGCCAGCAGCCAAAGGAGCGGCACAGATACGCAGTATTTT
size: once; V: TRBV5-1; D: .; J: TRBJ2-3; CDR3: CASSTYSTDTQYF; DNA: TGCGCCAGCAGCACCTATAGCACAGATACGCAGTATTTT